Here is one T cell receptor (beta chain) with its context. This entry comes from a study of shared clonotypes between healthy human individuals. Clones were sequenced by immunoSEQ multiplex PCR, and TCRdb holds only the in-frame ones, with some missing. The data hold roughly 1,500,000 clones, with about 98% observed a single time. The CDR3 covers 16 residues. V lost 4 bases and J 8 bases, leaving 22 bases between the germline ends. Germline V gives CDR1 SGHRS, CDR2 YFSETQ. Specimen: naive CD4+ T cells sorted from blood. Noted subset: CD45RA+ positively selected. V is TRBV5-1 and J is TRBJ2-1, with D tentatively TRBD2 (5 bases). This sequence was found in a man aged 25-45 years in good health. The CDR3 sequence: CASSTPSGGHVDEQFF. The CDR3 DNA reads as TGCGCCAGCAGCACCCCCTCTGGCGGGCATGTTGATGAGCAGTTCTTC.